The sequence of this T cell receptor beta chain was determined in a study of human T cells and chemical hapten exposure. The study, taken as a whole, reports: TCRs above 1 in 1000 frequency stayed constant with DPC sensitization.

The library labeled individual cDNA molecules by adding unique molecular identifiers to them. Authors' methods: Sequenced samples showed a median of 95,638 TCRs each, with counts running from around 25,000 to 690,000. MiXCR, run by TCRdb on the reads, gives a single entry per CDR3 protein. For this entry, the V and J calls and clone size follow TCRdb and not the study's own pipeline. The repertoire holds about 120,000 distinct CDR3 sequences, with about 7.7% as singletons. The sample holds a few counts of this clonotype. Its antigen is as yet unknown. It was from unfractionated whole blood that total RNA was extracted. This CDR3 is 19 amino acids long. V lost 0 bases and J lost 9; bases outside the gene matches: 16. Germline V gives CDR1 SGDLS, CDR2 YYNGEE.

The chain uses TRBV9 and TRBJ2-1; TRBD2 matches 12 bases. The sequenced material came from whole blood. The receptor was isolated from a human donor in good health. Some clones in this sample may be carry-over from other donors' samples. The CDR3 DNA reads TGTGCCAGCAGCGTAGGTCTGTCTAGCGGGGGGGCCTTCGCTAGTGAGCAGTTCTTC. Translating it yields CASSVGLSSGGAFASEQFF.